Sequencing of this T cell receptor beta chain was carried out in a study of type 1 and type 2 diabetes patients. Broader study findings: In type 2 diabetes, highly-expanded CD4+ clones took a median roughly 3.8% of reads.

Genomic DNA was the PCR template. Multiplex PCR with 30 forward and 13 reverse primers amplified the TCR beta CDR3. TCRdb re-called the multiplex PCR reads through MiXCR, storing one row per CDR3 protein. The profile shows 250,000 or so distinct CDR3 sequences, around 47% of them singletons. Turning to this clonotype: Its target is not known.

Material: peripheral blood mononuclear cells (PBMCs). This clonotype was sampled from a man aged 18 to 35 with type 2 diabetes.

The CDR3 reads CSARRDRGSHDHEQFF. As DNA, the CDR3 is TGCAGTGCGCGTAGAGACAGGGGATCTCATGACCATGAGCAGTTCTTC. The chain couples TRBV20-1 to TRBJ2-1; 8 bases agree with TRBD1. The V gene end was trimmed by 6 bases and the J gene end by 8 bases; junction bases not matched to a gene: 18. The CDR3 length is 16 residues. CDR1 is DFQATT, CDR2 SNEGSKA, per germline (reference sequence).